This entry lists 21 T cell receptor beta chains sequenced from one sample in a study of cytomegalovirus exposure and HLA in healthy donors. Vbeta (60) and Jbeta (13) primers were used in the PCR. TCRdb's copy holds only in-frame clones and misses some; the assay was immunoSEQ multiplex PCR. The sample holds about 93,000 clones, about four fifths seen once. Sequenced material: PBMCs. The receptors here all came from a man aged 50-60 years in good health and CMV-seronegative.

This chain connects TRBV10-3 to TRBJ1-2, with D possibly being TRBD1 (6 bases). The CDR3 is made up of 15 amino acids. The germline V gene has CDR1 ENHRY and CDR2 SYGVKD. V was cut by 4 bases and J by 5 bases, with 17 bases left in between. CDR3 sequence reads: CAISVGVEQGYGYTF. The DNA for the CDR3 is TGTGCCATCAGTGTAGGGGTAGAACAGGGTTATGGCTACACCTTC.

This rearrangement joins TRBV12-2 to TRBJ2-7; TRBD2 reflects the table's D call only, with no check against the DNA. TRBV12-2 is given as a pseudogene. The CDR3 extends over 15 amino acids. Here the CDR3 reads CASRFNTGGRYEQYF. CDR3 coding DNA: TGTGCAAGTCGCTTCAACACGGGAGGCCGTTACGAGCAGTACTTC.

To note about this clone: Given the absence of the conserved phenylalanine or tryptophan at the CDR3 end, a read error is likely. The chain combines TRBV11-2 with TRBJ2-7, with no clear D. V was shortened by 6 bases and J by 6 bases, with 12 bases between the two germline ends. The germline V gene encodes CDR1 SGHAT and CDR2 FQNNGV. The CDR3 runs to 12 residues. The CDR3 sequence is CASSKGGLEQYL. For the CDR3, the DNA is TGTGCCAGCAGTAAAGGTGGGCTCGAGCAGTACCTC.

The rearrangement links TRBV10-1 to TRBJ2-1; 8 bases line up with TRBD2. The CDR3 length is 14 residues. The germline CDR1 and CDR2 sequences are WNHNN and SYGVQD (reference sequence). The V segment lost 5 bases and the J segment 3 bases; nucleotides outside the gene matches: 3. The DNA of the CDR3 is TGCGCCAGCAGTAGGAGCGGGAGCTACAATGAGCAGTTCTTC. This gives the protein CASSRSGSYNEQFF.

The CDR3 DNA is TGTGCCAGCAGCTTCAGTACTTTAGGAGGCGAGCAGTACTTC. Protein sequence: CASSFSTLGGEQYF. The chain combines TRBV5-4 with TRBJ2-7; D possibly corresponds to TRBD2 (5 bases). The CDR3 runs 14 residues. The V gene lost 2 bases and the J gene lost 6 bases, with 15 bases spanning the gap. CDR1 and CDR2 from the germline V gene are SGHNT and YYREEE (reference sequence).

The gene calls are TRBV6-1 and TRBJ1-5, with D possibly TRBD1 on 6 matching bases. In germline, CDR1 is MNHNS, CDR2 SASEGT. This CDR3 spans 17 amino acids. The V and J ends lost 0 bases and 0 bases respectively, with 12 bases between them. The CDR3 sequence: CASSEARGGASNQPQHF. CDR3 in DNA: TGTGCCAGCAGTGAAGCGCGGGGGGGGGCTAGCAATCAGCCCCAGCATTTT.

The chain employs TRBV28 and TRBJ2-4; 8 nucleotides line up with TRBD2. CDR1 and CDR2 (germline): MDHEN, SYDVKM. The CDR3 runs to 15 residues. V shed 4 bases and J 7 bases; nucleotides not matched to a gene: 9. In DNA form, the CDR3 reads TGTGCCAGCAGTTCTGTTAGGGCGGGAGGTAACATTCAGTACTTC. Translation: CASSSVRAGGNIQYF. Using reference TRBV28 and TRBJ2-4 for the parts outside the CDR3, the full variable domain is DVKVTQSSRYLVKRTGEKVFLECVQDMDHENMFWYRQDPGLGLRLIYFSYDVKMKEKGDIPEGYSVSREKKERFSLILESASTNQTSMYLCASSSVRAGGNIQYFGAGTRLSVL.

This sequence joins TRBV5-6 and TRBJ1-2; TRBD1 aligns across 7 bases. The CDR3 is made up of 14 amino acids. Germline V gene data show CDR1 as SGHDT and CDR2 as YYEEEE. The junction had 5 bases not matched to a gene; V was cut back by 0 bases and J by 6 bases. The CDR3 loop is CASSLGAGGDGYTF. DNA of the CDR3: TGTGCCAGCAGCTTGGGGGCAGGGGGAGATGGCTACACCTTC.

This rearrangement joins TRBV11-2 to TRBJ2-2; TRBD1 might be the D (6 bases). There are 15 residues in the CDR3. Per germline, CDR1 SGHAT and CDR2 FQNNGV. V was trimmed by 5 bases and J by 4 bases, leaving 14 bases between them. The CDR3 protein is CASSPYRVGTGELFF. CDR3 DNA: TGTGCCAGCAGCCCTTACAGGGTTGGCACCGGGGAGCTGTTTTTT.

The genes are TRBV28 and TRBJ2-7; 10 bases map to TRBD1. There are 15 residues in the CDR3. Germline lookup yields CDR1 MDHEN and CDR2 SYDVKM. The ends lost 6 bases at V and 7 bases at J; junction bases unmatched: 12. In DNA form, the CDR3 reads TGTGCCAGCAGCTGGGCCGGGACAGGGGTTGGGGAGCAGTACTTC. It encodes CASSWAGTGVGEQYF.

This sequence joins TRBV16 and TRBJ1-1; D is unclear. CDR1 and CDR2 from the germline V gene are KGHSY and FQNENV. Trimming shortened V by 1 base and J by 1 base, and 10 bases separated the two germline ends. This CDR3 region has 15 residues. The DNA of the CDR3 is TGTGCCAGCAGCCAATACGCCAGTTCGAACACTGAAGCTTTCTTT. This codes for CASSQYASSNTEAFF.

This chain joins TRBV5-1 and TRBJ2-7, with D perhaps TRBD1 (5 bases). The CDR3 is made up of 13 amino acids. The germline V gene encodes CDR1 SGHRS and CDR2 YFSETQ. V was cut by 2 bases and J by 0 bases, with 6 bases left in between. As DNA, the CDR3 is TGCGCCAGCAGCTTCCAGGGCTCCTACGAGCAGTACTTC. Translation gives CASSFQGSYEQYF.

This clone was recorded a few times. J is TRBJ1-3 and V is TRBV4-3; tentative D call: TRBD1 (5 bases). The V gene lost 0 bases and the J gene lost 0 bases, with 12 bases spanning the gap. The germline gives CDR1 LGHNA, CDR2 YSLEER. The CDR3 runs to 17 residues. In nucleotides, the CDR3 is TGCGCCAGCAGCCAAGATTTGGGGCAGTACTCTGGAAACACCATATATTTT. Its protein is CASSQDLGQYSGNTIYF.

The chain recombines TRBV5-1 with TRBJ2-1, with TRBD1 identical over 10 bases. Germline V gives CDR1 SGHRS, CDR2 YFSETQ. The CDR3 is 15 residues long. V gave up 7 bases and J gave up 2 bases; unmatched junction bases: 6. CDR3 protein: CASQFDRGPYNEQFF. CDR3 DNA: TGCGCCAGCCAATTCGACAGGGGGCCCTACAATGAGCAGTTCTTC.

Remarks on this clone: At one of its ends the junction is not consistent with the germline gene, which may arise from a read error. CDR3 residues: CASSFTRGEKLFF. The CDR3 nucleotides read TGTGCTAGCAGCTTCACTCGAGGAGAAAAACTGTTTTTT. V gene TRBV7-7 combines with J gene TRBJ1-4, with unresolved D. The CDR3 consists of 13 residues. In germline, CDR1 is SSHAT, CDR2 FNYEAQ (reference sequence).

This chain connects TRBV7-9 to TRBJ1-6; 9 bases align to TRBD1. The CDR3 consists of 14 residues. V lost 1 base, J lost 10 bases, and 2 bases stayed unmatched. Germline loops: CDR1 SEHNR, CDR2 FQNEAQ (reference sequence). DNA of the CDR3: TGTGCCAGCAGCTTAGGACAGGGGGGATCACCCCTCCACTTT. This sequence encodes CASSLGQGGSPLHF.

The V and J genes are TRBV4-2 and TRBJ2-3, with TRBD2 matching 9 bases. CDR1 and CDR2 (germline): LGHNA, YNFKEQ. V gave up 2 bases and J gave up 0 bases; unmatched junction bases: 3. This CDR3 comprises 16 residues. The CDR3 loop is CASSQSGGRSTDTQYF. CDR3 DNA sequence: TGTGCCAGCAGCCAAAGCGGGGGGAGGAGCACAGATACGCAGTATTTT.

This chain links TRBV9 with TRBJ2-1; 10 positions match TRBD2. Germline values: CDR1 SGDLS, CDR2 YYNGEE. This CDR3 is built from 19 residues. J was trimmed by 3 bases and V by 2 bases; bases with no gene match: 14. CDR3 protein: CASSVNPLVSSGSYNEQFF. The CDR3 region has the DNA TGTGCCAGCAGCGTGAACCCACTCGTATCTAGCGGGAGCTACAATGAGCAGTTCTTC.

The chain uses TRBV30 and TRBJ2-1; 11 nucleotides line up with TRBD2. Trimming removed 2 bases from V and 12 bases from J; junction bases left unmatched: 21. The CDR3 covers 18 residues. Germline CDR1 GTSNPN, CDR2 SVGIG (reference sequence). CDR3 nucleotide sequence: TGTGCCTGGAGTCGATGGGGAACTTCCGGGACTAGCGGTCCGGGGCAGTTCTTC. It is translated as CAWSRWGTSGTSGPGQFF.

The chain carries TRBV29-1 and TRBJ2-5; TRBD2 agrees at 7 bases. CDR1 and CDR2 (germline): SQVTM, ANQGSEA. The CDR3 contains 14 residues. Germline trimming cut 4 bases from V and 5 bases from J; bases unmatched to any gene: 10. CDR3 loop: CSVGEGKQVETQYF. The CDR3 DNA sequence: TGCAGCGTTGGGGAGGGAAAGCAGGTGGAGACCCAGTACTTC.

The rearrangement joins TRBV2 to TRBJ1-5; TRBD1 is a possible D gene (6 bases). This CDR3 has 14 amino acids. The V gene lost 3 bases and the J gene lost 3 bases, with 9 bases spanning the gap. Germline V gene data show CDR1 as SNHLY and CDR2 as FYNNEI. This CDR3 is CASSDSGVNQPQHF. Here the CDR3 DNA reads TGTGCCAGCAGTGACTCAGGGGTCAATCAGCCCCAGCATTTT. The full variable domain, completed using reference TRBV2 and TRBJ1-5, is EPEVTQTPSHQVTQMGQEVILRCVPISNHLYFYWYRQILGQKVEFLVSFYNNEISEKSEIFDDQFSVERPDGSNFTLKIRSTKLEDSAMYFCASSDSGVNQPQHFGDGTRLSIL.